This T cell receptor (beta chain) appears in the sequencing data of a study of T-cell memory formation after mild COVID-19. On the study more broadly: TCR clusters largely stayed donor specific.

TCRdb analysed the 5' RACE reads with MiXCR anew, one entry per CDR3 protein. The sample includes around 440,000 distinct CDR3 sequences, roughly 18% of them seen just once. This clonotype was seen only a few times. V was trimmed by 6 bases and J by 0 bases, leaving 21 bases between them. The CDR3 length is 17 residues. Germline loops: CDR1 MNHEY, CDR2 SVGAGI. The rearrangement links TRBV6-5 to TRBJ2-7, with D unresolved. This TCR derives from an adult woman who had mild COVID-19 (a few samples of this study predate the infection). Cell type and time point are not known. The specimen was PBMCs or a T cell subset sorted from them (not recorded which). This CDR3 reads CASRQPRTWPSSYEQYF. Written as DNA, the CDR3 is TGTGCCAGCAGACAACCTAGGACGTGGCCTAGCTCCTACGAGCAGTACTTC.